This T cell receptor (beta chain) originates from a study of identical twins. MiXCR, run by TCRdb on the 5' RACE reads, gives a single entry per CDR3 protein. This table holds roughly 710,000 distinct CDR3 sequences, 5.5% to 6.5% found once. Study results and limitations: Fewer insertions characterized abundant cord blood beta clonotypes, whereas memory repertoires showed none. Out-of-frame beta sequences exhibited a weaker degree of excess twin sharing.

Per the germline V gene, CDR1 is LGHNA and CDR2 is YNFKEQ. The CDR3 is made up of 15 amino acids. The V gene lost 4 bases and the J gene lost 12 bases, with 19 bases spanning the gap. This clonotype was detected a few times. The antigen is not known. The receptor comes from a man aged 18 to 30 in good health. V usage is TRBV4-2 and J usage is TRBJ2-6; D gene ambiguous. Sequenced material: naive T cells sorted from blood. CDR3 sequence reads: CASSLSGAVRPVLTF. DNA of the CDR3: TGTGCCAGCAGCCTTTCCGGTGCCGTCCGGCCCGTCCTGACTTTC.